This paragraph reports one T cell receptor (beta chain). Its antigen target is currently unknown. No base qualities exist here, and no much larger clone lies one base off it. The data derive from a study of CD8+ T cells in alopecia areata (dated by TCRdb to the late 2010s). Concerning the study at large: The treated patients, all with moderate-to-severe alopecia areata, were enrolled in an open-label pilot trial of oral tofacitinib given at 5 to 10 mg twice daily. Tofacitinib was administered for 6 to 18 months, and 6 months of follow-up off drug were then conducted to assess delayed response and recurrence. The SALT score, which quantifies the percentage of affected scalp surface area, was used to measure disease severity in treated patients. To study T cell clonal expansion in alopecia areata, the researchers applied high-throughput TCRbeta sequencing to both the C3H/HeJ mouse model and human patients. In humans, TCRbeta sequencing was performed on scalp tissue and on sorted CD4+ and CD8+ peripheral blood T cells from healthy controls and from patients with patchy or totalis/universalis alopecia areata. Biopsies were taken from tofacitinib-treated patients at baseline and again at 4 and 24 weeks into treatment, and several of those patients also had a later scalp biopsy. Clonality in the scalp was compared among normal scalp (n=4), patchy alopecia areata scalp (n=8), and alopecia totalis/universalis scalp (n=8). RNA came from the PAXgene miRNA kit for fixed scalp, the miRNeasy kit for PBMCs, and the RNeasy kit for mouse skin. immunoSEQ multiplex PCR using 35 Vbeta forward primers and 13 Jbeta reverse primers was used to amplify TCRbeta CDR3 regions.

What the study reported, not specific to this receptor: With tofacitinib, both scalp clonality and the number of expanded CD8+ clones among the top 100 scalp clones went down significantly. Compared with normal scalp, lesional scalp, particularly in alopecia totalis/universalis, had higher clonality and more expanded CD8+ clones, which suggests antigenic drive. TCR sequences shared between patients were less clear than in mice, possibly partly because of HLA diversity in the patient population. Scalp TCR repertoire analysis is complicated because resident alphabeta T cells in normal human skin are also sequenced, whereas mouse skin is dominated by gammadelta T cells. The treated cohort was small, with a single nonresponder, so links between baseline CD8+ expansion and response need larger studies. During tofacitinib treatment, many expanded lesional clones remained in scalp and blood, and this persistence may partly explain relapse after treatment is stopped.

The treatment or condition tag for this specimen amounts to: oral pan-JAK inhibitor, 5-10 mg twice daily. Lesional scalp punch biopsies and peripheral blood were obtained from alopecia areata patients. PBMCs were isolated by density centrifugation and stained for CD3, CD4 and CD8, and CD4+ and CD8+ T cells were sorted on a FACSAria. The library was produced with the immunoSEQ multiplex PCR assay. For TCR sequencing, RNA was extracted from every sample and reverse transcribed into cDNA to serve as template. SuperScript III was used to make first-strand cDNA, primed with a 2:1 mix of oligo-dT and random hexamers. A synthetic immune receptor repertoire was used to measure amplification bias, and any remaining bias was corrected computationally. As for the authors' bioinformatics: After raw reads were preprocessed to remove errors, the CDR3 was defined following IMGT conventions as running from the conserved cysteine to phenylalanine. Clonality was computed as 1 minus the Shannon entropy, with the entropy normalized by log2 of the number of productive unique TCRs. CD4 or CD8 identity of scalp clones was inferred by cross-referencing scalp TCRbeta sequences with sorted blood CD4 and CD8 repertoires. TCRdb re-hosts the immuneACCESS table, in-frame sequences only. Its copies lack some clones; in the studies checked, an unresolved V gene accounts for under half of them, and the cause for the rest is not known. V, J and clone size are taken as reported in that table, and D and trimming were inferred from the DNA itself. This sample is represented by around 300,000 clones; 50% to 75% of them were singletons. The ten largest clones represent 0.75% to 0.95% of the sample.

This specimen consisted of CD4+ T cells sorted from blood, obtained around week 54, from a patient treated with tofacitinib. This TCR was recovered from a human donor with alopecia areata.

CDR3 sequence: CASSESGLYTEAFF. The bases are TGTGCCAGCAGTGAATCTGGGCTCTACACTGAAGCTTTCTTT. Rearrangement joined TRBV25-1 to TRBJ1-1, with the D gene too uncertain to name. Relative to germline, V is 1 base shorter and J is 3 bases shorter, with 9 bases between their ends. From cysteine to phenylalanine, the CDR3 is 14 amino acids long. The read is trimmed to its CDR3 DNA, 42 bases read in frame from base 1. Looking up the germline V gene yields CDR1 MGHDK and CDR2 SYGVNS.